Below are 9 T cell receptor beta chains sequenced from a single sample in a study of early T cells in non-severe SARS-CoV-2 infection. TCRdb passed the 5' RACE reads through MiXCR, listing each CDR3 protein once. The sample has 85,000 to 95,000 distinct CDR3 sequences, over 12% seen once. Sample: whole blood. The origin of the receptors is an adult who was a healthcare worker with PCR-confirmed SARS-CoV-2 infection or an uninfected control (not recorded which).

This clonotype was counted many times. The chain employs TRBV21-1 and TRBJ1-2. TRBV21-1 has pseudogene status. This CDR3 spans 14 amino acids. The CDR3 region has the DNA TGTGCCAGCAGCAAGTTGGTAGTGGCCTATGGCTACACCTTC. Translation: CASSKLVVAYGYTF.

J is TRBJ2-6 and V is TRBV7-2; D is ambiguous. Trimming took 1 base from V and 2 from J, leaving 6 bases between them. CDR1 is SGHTA and CDR2 is FQGNSA in the germline V gene. This CDR3 comprises 15 residues. The CDR3 nucleotides read TGTGCCAGCAGCTTAGTCATAGCTGGGGCCAACGTCCTGACTTTC. It codes for CASSLVIAGANVLTF.

In its sample, this clonotype was seen a few times. The chain has TRBV12-3 or TRBV12-4 and TRBJ2-1; a possible D gene is TRBD1 (6 bases). V shed 0 bases and J shed 10 bases, with 10 bases lying between them. The CDR3 length is 13 residues. The CDR3 DNA reads TGTGCCAGCAGTTTAGCGAGACAGGCAGAGCAGTTCTTC. It translates to CASSLARQAEQFF.

The V gene is TRBV5-6, the J gene TRBJ1-1; D is uncertain. Germline-derived CDR1 and CDR2 are SGHDT and YYEEEE. The CDR3 loop spans 14 amino acids. Trimming took 0 bases from V and 8 from J, leaving 14 bases between them. The CDR3 DNA is TGTGCCAGCAGCTTGGCTTCAGTTCGGGCGGAAGCTTTCTTT. It specifies CASSLASVRAEAFF.

This clonotype came up a few times. The chain employs TRBV11-2 and TRBJ2-1; 7 nucleotides agree with TRBD1. CDR1 and CDR2 from the germline V gene are SGHAT and FQNNGV. The ends lost 10 bases at V and 3 bases at J; junction bases unmatched: 6. The CDR3 runs to 13 residues. The DNA of the CDR3 is TGTGCCACCATCGGGGACAGCTACAATGAGCAGTTCTTC. It translates to CATIGDSYNEQFF.

The chain is built from TRBV20-1 and TRBJ1-1; 7 positions agree with TRBD1. The CDR3 is 12 amino acids. Per the germline V gene, CDR1 is DFQATT and CDR2 is SNEGSKA (reference sequence). The DNA for the CDR3 is TGCAGGCCTGACAGGGATCGGGCTGAAGCTTTCTTT. Translation: CRPDRDRAEAFF.

The V gene is TRBV20-1, the J gene TRBJ2-6; tentative D call: TRBD1 (6 bases). The CDR3 is made up of 18 amino acids. Germline V lookup: CDR1 DFQATT, CDR2 SNEGSKA (reference sequence). Trimming removed 0 bases from V and 0 bases from J, with 15 bases in between. The CDR3 nucleotides are TGCAGTGCTAGAGATATGAGACAGGAGAGCTCTGGGGCCAACGTCCTGACTTTC. Translation: CSARDMRQESSGANVLTF.

This clonotype occurred a few times. V usage is TRBV5-1 and J usage is TRBJ2-3; 9 nucleotides line up with TRBD1. With V trimmed by 8 bases and J by 0 bases, 16 bases remained unmatched. Germline V gene lookup returns CDR1 SGHRS and CDR2 YFSETQ. This CDR3 spans 18 amino acids. The CDR3 DNA reads TGCGCCAGTTTCCGGGACAGGGCCTCACAAACTAGCACAGATACGCAGTATTTT. As protein: CASFRDRASQTSTDTQYF.

This clonotype came up a few times. The chain uses TRBV27 and TRBJ1-5, with 7 positions matching TRBD1. CDR1 is MNHEY and CDR2 is SMNVEV in the germline V gene (reference sequence). The CDR3 loop spans 16 amino acids. With V trimmed by 0 bases and J by 4 bases, 6 bases remained unmatched. The CDR3 nucleotides read TGTGCCAGCAGTTTATCTTCCAGGGGGTGGAATCAGCCCCAGCATTTT. Amino acid sequence: CASSLSSRGWNQPQHF.